Each of the 17 T cell receptor beta chains below was sequenced from the same sample in a study of blood T cell repertoires in COVID-19. TCRdb's copy holds only in-frame clones and misses some; the assay was immunoSEQ multiplex PCR. Of 300,000 to 350,000 clones listed, 75% to 90% are singletons. Sequencing used peripheral blood. The receptors stem from a woman aged 30 to 39 with COVID-19, enrolled during active disease.

This sequence joins TRBV28 and TRBJ2-3; 9 bases are shared with TRBD2. V lost 7 bases and J lost 0; bases outside the gene matches: 2. The germline gives CDR1 MDHEN, CDR2 SYDVKM. The CDR3 runs 14 residues. The DNA for the CDR3 is TGTGCCAGCACCGGACTAGCGAGCACAGATACGCAGTATTTT. Protein sequence: CASTGLASTDTQYF.

The V and J genes are TRBV2 and TRBJ1-1; D not certain. Trimming removed 2 bases at V and 1 base at J, with 11 bases between. Germline CDR1 is SNHLY and CDR2 is FYNNEI. There are 15 residues in the CDR3. The CDR3 is CASSELDLRNTEAFF. Written as DNA, the CDR3 is TGTGCCAGCAGTGAACTGGACTTGAGGAACACTGAAGCTTTCTTT.

This clone was seen only once. The chain recombines TRBV28 with TRBJ2-7; 7 bases match TRBD2. Per the germline V gene, CDR1 is MDHEN and CDR2 is SYDVKM. The J segment lost 4 bases and the V segment lost 3 bases, leaving 18 bases of the junction unmatched. CDR3 length equals 18 residues. CDR3: CASSFPASKWDYGYEQYF. As DNA, the CDR3 is TGTGCCAGCAGTTTCCCGGCGTCGAAATGGGACTATGGATACGAGCAGTACTTC.

The V and J genes are TRBV5-6 and TRBJ1-5; 7 positions agree with TRBD1. V gave up 2 bases and J gave up 6 bases; unmatched junction bases: 11. The CDR3 loop spans 16 amino acids. Germline loops: CDR1 SGHDT, CDR2 YYEEEE. The CDR3 spells CASSFNGQAAGQPQHF. The CDR3 DNA sequence: TGTGCCAGCAGCTTTAACGGACAGGCGGCTGGTCAGCCCCAGCATTTT.

Concerning this clone: In the same sample, other DNA sequences code for this CDR3. V usage is TRBV19 and J usage is TRBJ1-1; D is unclear. Germline CDR1 and CDR2: LNHDA and SQIVND (reference sequence). CDR3 length equals 13 residues. Trimming removed 9 bases from V and 1 base from J, with 12 bases in between. The CDR3: CASSSTGNTEAFF. CDR3 DNA: TGTGCCAGCTCGTCCACGGGGAACACTGAAGCTTTCTTT.

The genes are TRBV28 and TRBJ2-1; 9 bases are a match to TRBD2. The CDR3 totals 15 residues. CDR1 and CDR2 from the germline V gene are MDHEN and SYDVKM. Germline trimming cut 6 bases from V and 4 bases from J; bases unmatched to any gene: 7. CDR3 bases: TGTGCCAGCAGGGTTCAGCGGGAGGTTTACAATGAGCAGTTCTTC. This sequence encodes CASRVQREVYNEQFF.

As DNA, the CDR3 is TGTGCCAGCAGCCCGGGAGGGTCAGATACGCAGTATTTT. It is translated as CASSPGGSDTQYF. V and J are TRBV28 and TRBJ2-3, with TRBD2 matching over 8 bases. V gave up 6 bases and J gave up 4 bases; unmatched junction bases: 3. The CDR3 loop spans 13 amino acids. Looked up from germline, CDR1 is MDHEN and CDR2 is SYDVKM.

The rearrangement links TRBV2 to TRBJ1-1, with 9 positions matching TRBD1. Germline trimming cut 4 bases from V and 8 bases from J; bases unmatched to any gene: 11. The CDR3 contains 15 residues. Per germline, CDR1 SNHLY and CDR2 FYNNEI. The CDR3 loop is CASSGNRGRGSEAFF. DNA for the CDR3: TGTGCCAGCAGTGGCAACAGGGGGCGAGGGTCCGAAGCTTTCTTT.

The chain carries TRBV28 and TRBJ1-3; possible D gene TRBD1, 5 bases. The CDR3 has 16 amino acids. CDR1 MDHEN and CDR2 SYDVKM come from the germline V gene. Trimming cost V 5 bases and J 0 bases, with 14 bases left between them. The CDR3 DNA reads TGTGCCAGCAGTCTTGGAGGGGCCGTCTCTGGAAACACCATATATTTT. This sequence encodes CASSLGGAVSGNTIYF.

The chain is built from TRBV18 and TRBJ1-2, with D hard to call. The CDR3 length is 13 residues. The ends were cut back, 2 bases at V and 4 bases at J, with 8 bases in the middle. Germline loops: CDR1 KGHSH, CDR2 LQKENI. CDR3 region: CASSPTVSYGYTF. The CDR3 DNA is TGTGCCAGCTCACCAACAGTCTCCTATGGCTACACCTTC.

This clone was picked up a small number of times. The chain couples TRBV19 to TRBJ2-5; TRBD2 agrees at 11 bases. Trimming at V came to 3 bases and at J to 4 bases, leaving 7 bases not matched to a gene. Per germline, CDR1 LNHDA and CDR2 SQIVND (reference sequence). The CDR3 extends over 16 amino acids. The CDR3 here is CASSIPDSGGGETQYF. CDR3 nucleotides: TGTGCCAGTAGTATCCCGGATAGCGGGGGGGGAGAGACCCAGTACTTC.

The chain recombines TRBV7-9 with TRBJ2-5, with 10 bases identical to TRBD2. The V and J ends lost 0 bases and 4 bases, in that order; junction bases with no gene match: 8. The CDR3 contains 17 residues. Germline loops: CDR1 SEHNR, CDR2 FQNEAQ (reference sequence). The CDR3 nucleotides are TGTGCCAGCAGCTTAGCGTTGGTAGCGGGAGGCCGAGAGACCCAGTACTTC. Its protein is CASSLALVAGGRETQYF.

The V and J genes are TRBV27 and TRBJ1-5; 7 bases map to TRBD1. J was trimmed by 6 bases and V by 1 base; bases with no gene match: 6. This CDR3 contains 15 residues. CDR1 is MNHEY, CDR2 SMNVEV, per germline (reference sequence). CDR3 in DNA: TGTGCCAGCAGTTTATTCCCAGGGGGGAGTCAGCCCCAGCATTTT. Its translation: CASSLFPGGSQPQHF.

V and J are TRBV11-3 and TRBJ2-2, with TRBD2 as a possible D gene (6 bases). Germline CDR1 and CDR2: SGHNT and YENEEA. Trimming took 2 bases from V and 6 from J, leaving 22 bases between them. The CDR3 covers 18 residues. CDR3 sequence reads: CASSLQTSRLRDPGELFF. The DNA of the CDR3 is TGTGCCAGCAGCTTACAGACCTCTCGTTTGCGGGACCCCGGGGAGCTGTTTTTT.

V is TRBV3-1 (or the pseudogene TRBV3-2) and J is TRBJ2-7; 7 bases align to TRBD2. The CDR3 totals 14 residues. The V and J ends lost 5 bases and 7 bases, in that order; junction bases with no gene match: 11. CDR1 and CDR2 (germline): LGHDT, YNNKEL (reference sequence). The CDR3 sequence is CASSSRSGIWEQYF. For the CDR3, the DNA is TGTGCCAGCAGCTCCCGAAGCGGGATATGGGAGCAGTACTTC.

The chain carries TRBV11-2 and TRBJ1-6, with 8 bases matching TRBD1. The CDR3 is 16 residues long. CDR1 and CDR2 (germline): SGHAT, FQNNGV. V lost 1 base, J lost 9 bases, and 8 bases stayed unmatched. The chain's CDR3 is CASSLANPGGSSPLHF. The CDR3 bases are TGTGCCAGCAGCTTAGCCAACCCAGGGGGCTCTTCACCCCTCCACTTT.

V and J are TRBV4-1 and TRBJ2-5, with 8 bases matching TRBD2. Germline-derived CDR1 and CDR2 are MGHRA and YSYEKL. Trimming cost V 1 base and J 4 bases; bases outside gene matches: 5. This CDR3 is built from 15 residues. The CDR3 spells CASSQGSGRGETQYF. DNA of the CDR3: TGCGCCAGCAGCCAAGGAAGCGGGAGAGGAGAGACCCAGTACTTC.